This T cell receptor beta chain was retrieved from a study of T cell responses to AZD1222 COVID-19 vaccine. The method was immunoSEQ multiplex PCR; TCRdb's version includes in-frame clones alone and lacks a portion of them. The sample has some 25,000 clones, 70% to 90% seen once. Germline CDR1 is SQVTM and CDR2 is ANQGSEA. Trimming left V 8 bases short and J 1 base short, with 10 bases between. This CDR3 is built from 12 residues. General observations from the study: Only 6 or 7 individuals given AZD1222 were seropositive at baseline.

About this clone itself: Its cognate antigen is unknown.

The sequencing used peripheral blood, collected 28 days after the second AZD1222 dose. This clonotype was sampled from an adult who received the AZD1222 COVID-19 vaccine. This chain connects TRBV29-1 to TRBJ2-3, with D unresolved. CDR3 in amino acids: CSWNRGTDTQYF. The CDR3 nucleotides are TGCAGCTGGAATAGGGGCACAGATACGCAGTATTTT.